These T cell receptor beta chains were read from a single sample in a study of immune characterization of retroperitoneal liposarcoma. In TCRdb, the PCR reads were re-called with MiXCR into one record per CDR3 protein. The table shows 9,000 to 10,000 distinct CDR3 sequences, with about 27% occurring only once. The source material was tumor tissue. All receptors derive from a male donor with retroperitoneal liposarcoma. Each CDR3 is given with its conserved first and last residue. The D gene is left open where the match is weak. Clone size, where shown, is once, few, many, or a class for clones that have expanded.

v_call: TRBV11-3
d_call: -
j_call: TRBJ2-6
clone_size: -
cdr3_aa: CASSLDSGANVLTF
cdr3_nt: TGTGCCAGCAGCTTAGACTCTGGGGCCAACGTCCTGACTTTC

v_call: TRBV6-1
d_call: -
j_call: TRBJ2-3
clone_size: large
cdr3_aa: CASSLRRTEQDTQYF
cdr3_nt: TGTGCCAGCAGCCTTAGACGGACGGAGCAAGATACGCAGTATTTT

v_call: TRBV6-2/TRBV6-3
d_call: -
j_call: TRBJ2-5
clone_size: -
cdr3_aa: CASKRGEGTQYF
cdr3_nt: TGTGCCAGCAAAAGGGGTGAGGGGACCCAGTACTTC

v_call: TRBV10-3
d_call: TRBD1
j_call: TRBJ2-1
clone_size: -
cdr3_aa: CAISDSSGGQGAPSSYEQFF
cdr3_nt: TGTGCCATCAGTGACAGTTCAGGAGGACAGGGGGCACCTAGCTCCTACGAGCAGTTCTTC

v_call: TRBV6-1
d_call: TRBD2
j_call: TRBJ2-3
clone_size: few
cdr3_aa: CASSYGGLAGFTDTQYF
cdr3_nt: TGTGCCAGCAGTTACGGGGGACTAGCGGGATTCACAGATACGCAGTATTTT

v_call: TRBV7-2
d_call: -
j_call: TRBJ2-1
clone_size: medium-sized
cdr3_aa: CASSSRPGGVYEQFF
cdr3_nt: TGTGCCAGCAGCTCACGCCCAGGGGGGGTGTACGAGCAGTTCTTC

v_call: TRBV5-5
d_call: -
j_call: TRBJ2-3
clone_size: few
cdr3_aa: CASIPLSSANTQYF
cdr3_nt: TGTGCCAGCATCCCATTAAGTTCCGCGAATACGCAGTATTTT

v_call: TRBV12-3/TRBV12-4
d_call: -
j_call: TRBJ2-7
clone_size: -
cdr3_aa: CASSLKGAMGGANEQYF
cdr3_nt: TGTGCCAGCAGCTTAAAGGGAGCTATGGGGGGGGCCAATGAGCAGTACTTC

v_call: TRBV6-1
d_call: -
j_call: TRBJ1-5
clone_size: -
cdr3_aa: CASRTGLGDNQPQHF
cdr3_nt: TGTGCCAGCAGAACAGGGTTAGGGGACAATCAGCCCCAGCATTTT

v_call: TRBV6-1
d_call: -
j_call: TRBJ2-1
clone_size: large
cdr3_aa: CASSGDLSSYNEQFF
cdr3_nt: TGTGCCAGCAGTGGTGACTTGAGCTCCTACAATGAGCAGTTCTTC

v_call: TRBV12-3/TRBV12-4
d_call: -
j_call: TRBJ2-7
clone_size: -
cdr3_aa: CASSWMSGVYEQYF
cdr3_nt: TGTGCCAGCAGTTGGATGTCAGGGGTGTACGAGCAGTACTTC

v_call: TRBV11-3
d_call: -
j_call: TRBJ1-1
clone_size: -
cdr3_aa: CASSSPRVPEAFF
cdr3_nt: TGTGCCAGCAGCTCACCCAGGGTTCCTGAAGCTTTCTTT

v_call: TRBV6-1
d_call: -
j_call: TRBJ1-2
clone_size: -
cdr3_aa: CASSQRDRRWGYTF
cdr3_nt: TGTGCCAGCAGTCAAAGGGACCGGCGGTGGGGCTACACCTTC

v_call: TRBV7-2
d_call: -
j_call: TRBJ2-2
clone_size: -
cdr3_aa: CASRSPRGRSTGELFF
cdr3_nt: TGTGCCAGCAGGAGTCCGCGGGGGCGCAGTACCGGGGAGCTGTTTTTT

v_call: TRBV25-1
d_call: -
j_call: TRBJ2-7
clone_size: medium-sized
cdr3_aa: CASSSGTSLNNEQYF
cdr3_nt: TGTGCCAGCAGTTCCGGGACTTCCCTAAACAATGAGCAGTACTTC

v_call: TRBV6-1
d_call: -
j_call: TRBJ2-7
clone_size: many
cdr3_aa: CASQRPPYEQYF
cdr3_nt: TGTGCCAGCCAAAGGCCCCCTTACGAGCAGTACTTC

v_call: TRBV11-3
d_call: -
j_call: TRBJ1-3
clone_size: few
cdr3_aa: CASSSESSSGNTIYF
cdr3_nt: TGTGCCAGCAGCTCGGAATCAAGCTCTGGAAACACCATATATTTT

v_call: TRBV7-2
d_call: TRBD1
j_call: TRBJ2-1
clone_size: few
cdr3_aa: CASSPRGGQGNSYEQFF
cdr3_nt: TGTGCCAGCAGCCCACGGGGCGGACAGGGCAACTCCTACGAGCAGTTCTTC

v_call: TRBV10-3
d_call: -
j_call: TRBJ2-1
clone_size: medium-sized
cdr3_aa: CAIRASTDNEQFF
cdr3_nt: TGTGCCATCCGAGCGTCCACGGACAATGAGCAGTTCTTC

v_call: TRBV6-1
d_call: TRBD2
j_call: TRBJ2-4
clone_size: medium-sized
cdr3_aa: CASSDWTSGVQYF
cdr3_nt: TGTGCCAGCAGTGATTGGACTAGCGGGGTCCAGTACTTC

v_call: TRBV10-2
d_call: -
j_call: TRBJ2-4
clone_size: -
cdr3_aa: CASYEGYNEQYF
cdr3_nt: TGCGCCAGCTACGAGGGGTACAATGAGCAGTACTTC

v_call: TRBV11-2
d_call: -
j_call: TRBJ2-1
clone_size: few
cdr3_aa: CASSLEVDSYEQFF
cdr3_nt: TGTGCCAGCAGCTTAGAGGTGGACTCCTACGAGCAGTTCTTC

v_call: TRBV6-1
d_call: -
j_call: TRBJ2-5
clone_size: many
cdr3_aa: CASDRGRDLRTQYF
cdr3_nt: TGTGCCAGTGATCGCGGGCGGGACCTTCGGACCCAGTACTTC

v_call: TRBV6-5
d_call: -
j_call: TRBJ2-5
clone_size: once
cdr3_aa: CASSFTAGLQTQYF
cdr3_nt: TGTGCCAGCAGTTTTACGGCGGGATTGCAGACCCAGTACTTC

v_call: TRBV24-1
d_call: -
j_call: TRBJ2-7
clone_size: -
cdr3_aa: CATSDSQSYEQYF
cdr3_nt: TGTGCCACCAGTGATTCACAGTCCTACGAGCAGTACTTC

v_call: TRBV7-3
d_call: TRBD2
j_call: TRBJ2-7
clone_size: many
cdr3_aa: CASSAVTGGSYEQYF
cdr3_nt: TGTGCCAGCAGCGCAGTGACGGGGGGGTCCTACGAGCAGTACTTC

v_call: TRBV6-1
d_call: TRBD1
j_call: TRBJ2-1
clone_size: many
cdr3_aa: CASSEDAGTGGDEQFF
cdr3_nt: TGTGCCAGCAGTGAAGACGCAGGGACAGGGGGCGACGAGCAGTTCTTC

v_call: TRBV10-3
d_call: TRBD2
j_call: TRBJ2-1
clone_size: -
cdr3_aa: CAISEGIAGGNEQFF
cdr3_nt: TGTGCCATCAGTGAGGGGATAGCGGGAGGAAATGAGCAGTTCTTC

v_call: TRBV6-1
d_call: TRBD2
j_call: TRBJ2-7
clone_size: medium-sized
cdr3_aa: CASGLALEQYF
cdr3_nt: TGTGCCAGCGGACTAGCCCTCGAGCAGTACTTC

v_call: TRBV10-2
d_call: TRBD1
j_call: TRBJ2-5
clone_size: few
cdr3_aa: CASSSGQGETQYF
cdr3_nt: TGCGCCAGCAGTTCTGGACAGGGAGAGACCCAGTACTTC

v_call: TRBV6-1
d_call: TRBD1
j_call: TRBJ1-2
clone_size: -
cdr3_aa: CATGGTDGYTF
cdr3_nt: TGTGCCACCGGGGGGACAGATGGCTACACCTTC

v_call: TRBV6-1
d_call: -
j_call: TRBJ1-4
clone_size: -
cdr3_aa: CASRPPGTSNEKLFF
cdr3_nt: TGTGCCAGCAGGCCTCCTGGGACAAGTAATGAAAAACTGTTTTTT

v_call: TRBV6-1
d_call: TRBD1
j_call: TRBJ2-5
clone_size: many
cdr3_aa: CASSRRDSHYEQYF
cdr3_nt: TGTGCCAGCAGCCGACGGGACAGCCATTATGAGCAGTACTTC

v_call: TRBV10-2
d_call: -
j_call: TRBJ2-1
clone_size: -
cdr3_aa: CASSLGTFNEQFF
cdr3_nt: TGCGCCAGCAGTCTCGGGACTTTCAATGAGCAGTTCTTC

v_call: TRBV28
d_call: -
j_call: TRBJ2-7
clone_size: -
cdr3_aa: CASSLGGYEQYF
cdr3_nt: TGTGCCAGCAGTTTGGGGGGCTACGAGCAGTACTTC

v_call: TRBV6-6
d_call: -
j_call: TRBJ1-6
clone_size: medium-sized
cdr3_aa: CASSYREADSPLHF
cdr3_nt: TGTGCCAGCAGTTACCGGGAGGCGGATTCACCCCTCCACTTT

v_call: TRBV7-2
d_call: TRBD2
j_call: TRBJ2-1
clone_size: -
cdr3_aa: CASSSPGLAVYEQFF
cdr3_nt: TGTGCCAGCAGTTCTCCGGGACTAGCGGTATACGAGCAGTTCTTC

v_call: TRBV6-1
d_call: TRBD2
j_call: TRBJ2-7
clone_size: -
cdr3_aa: CASSYDSGSINEQYF
cdr3_nt: TGTGCCAGCAGTTACGATAGCGGGAGTATAAATGAGCAGTACTTC

v_call: TRBV27
d_call: -
j_call: TRBJ1-2
clone_size: -
cdr3_aa: CASSLTENYGYTF
cdr3_nt: TGTGCCAGCAGTTTGACGGAGAACTATGGCTACACCTTC

v_call: TRBV12-3/TRBV12-4
d_call: TRBD2
j_call: TRBJ2-3
clone_size: -
cdr3_aa: CASSLALADTDTQYF
cdr3_nt: TGTGCCAGCAGTTTGGCCCTAGCGGACACAGATACGCAGTATTTT

v_call: TRBV27
d_call: -
j_call: TRBJ1-3
clone_size: once
cdr3_aa: CASSFTVGPGNTIYF
cdr3_nt: TGTGCCAGCAGTTTTACCGTTGGGCCTGGAAACACCATATATTTT

v_call: TRBV12-3/TRBV12-4
d_call: TRBD2
j_call: TRBJ2-1
clone_size: -
cdr3_aa: CASSRLAGGNNEQFF
cdr3_nt: TGTGCCAGCAGCCGACTAGCGGGAGGAAACAATGAGCAGTTCTTC

v_call: TRBV6-1
d_call: -
j_call: TRBJ1-4
clone_size: -
cdr3_aa: CASSEVGWVFF
cdr3_nt: TGTGCCAGCAGTGAAGTGGGTTGGGTGTTTTTT

v_call: TRBV7-3
d_call: -
j_call: TRBJ2-5
clone_size: many
cdr3_aa: CASSFQAGFDNEQYF
cdr3_nt: TGTGCCAGCAGCTTCCAGGCAGGGTTCGACAATGAGCAGTACTTC

v_call: TRBV7-6
d_call: -
j_call: TRBJ2-1
clone_size: -
cdr3_aa: CASSLNGGNEQFF
cdr3_nt: TGTGCCAGCAGCTTAAACGGAGGCAATGAGCAGTTCTTC

v_call: TRBV6-5
d_call: -
j_call: TRBJ2-5
clone_size: -
cdr3_aa: CASANTEGSYNEQYF
cdr3_nt: TGTGCCAGCGCCAACACTGAGGGCTCCTACAATGAGCAGTACTTC

v_call: TRBV7-8
d_call: TRBD2
j_call: TRBJ2-1
clone_size: -
cdr3_aa: CASSLGGGSGVNTYEQFF
cdr3_nt: TGTGCCAGCAGCTTAGGGGGTGGAAGCGGGGTGAACACCTACGAGCAGTTCTTC

v_call: TRBV12-5
d_call: -
j_call: TRBJ2-1
clone_size: many
cdr3_aa: CASGQMMYQFF
cdr3_nt: TGTGCTAGTGGTCAGATGATGTACCAGTTCTTC

v_call: TRBV6-1
d_call: TRBD1
j_call: TRBJ2-1
clone_size: few
cdr3_aa: CASKEVTGDYEQFF
cdr3_nt: TGTGCCAGCAAAGAAGTCACAGGGGATTACGAGCAGTTCTTC